Below are 11 T cell receptor beta chains sequenced from a single sample in a study of PD-1 blockade in mismatch repair-deficient tumors. Assay used: immunoSEQ multiplex PCR; TCRdb lists only in-frame clones, some missing. The repertoire consists of fewer than 100,000 clones, with 65% to 85% occurring once and the leading ten covering 2.6%. The specimen was peripheral blood, collected 12 weeks after starting pembrolizumab. The origin of the receptors is an adult with mismatch repair-deficient cancer.

The rearrangement links TRBV5-4 to TRBJ2-7, with 9 bases lining up with TRBD1. Germline values: CDR1 SGHNT, CDR2 YYREEE (reference sequence). The length of the CDR3 is 15 residues. Trimming at V came to 3 bases and at J to 3 bases, leaving 7 bases not matched to a gene. The CDR3: CASSYGGTGIYEQYF. As DNA, the CDR3 is TGTGCCAGCAGCTACGGGGGGACAGGGATCTACGAGCAGTACTTC.

V and J are TRBV6-5 and TRBJ1-1; D uncertain. Trimming shortened V by 10 bases and J by 11 bases, and 17 bases separated the two germline ends. Germline assignment: CDR1 MNHEY and CDR2 SVGAGI. This CDR3 contains 11 residues. The CDR3 region is CATEPRVGAFF. The CDR3 nucleotides are TGTGCCACCGAGCCCCGGGTCGGGGCTTTCTTT.

The rearrangement links TRBV5-1 to TRBJ2-1, with TRBD2 matching 11 bases. Germline CDR1 is SGHRS and CDR2 is YFSETQ. This CDR3 spans 15 amino acids. The junction had 15 bases not matched to a gene; V was cut back by 4 bases and J by 15 bases. The CDR3 sequence: CASSDPGTSGSLWFF. The CDR3 coding sequence is TGCGCCAGCAGCGATCCGGGGACTAGCGGTTCCCTGTGGTTCTTC.

The CDR3 DNA is TGTGCCAGCAGACCCAGGGGGTCTGGCACTGAAGCTTTCTTT. Encoded protein: CASRPRGSGTEAFF. This chain connects TRBV2 to TRBJ1-1, with 7 bases fitting TRBD1. This CDR3 has 14 residues. Germline-derived CDR1 and CDR2 are SNHLY and FYNNEI. V was pared by 6 bases and J by 4 bases, with 8 bases of the junction left unmatched.

This CDR3 reads CASIRTEYGYTF. CDR3 DNA sequence: TGTGCCAGCATTCGGACGGAATATGGCTACACCTTC. This chain joins TRBV6-7 and TRBJ1-2, with unresolved D. Being an ORF, TRBV6-7 has a function that is uncertain. V lost 7 bases and J 5 bases, leaving 11 bases between the germline ends. The CDR3 has 12 residues.

The gene calls are TRBV5-1 and TRBJ1-2; D is uncertain. CDR3 length equals 14 residues. Germline-derived CDR1 and CDR2 are SGHRS and YFSETQ. Trimming took off 0 bases at V and 8 bases at J, with 14 bases between the two ends. The CDR3 reads CASSLEFQVAGYTF. The CDR3 coding sequence is TGCGCCAGCAGCTTGGAATTCCAGGTGGCCGGCTACACCTTC.

The chain's CDR3 is CASSRADTDTQYF. In nucleotides, the CDR3 is TGCGCCAGCAGCCGAGCGGACACAGATACGCAGTATTTT. The V gene is TRBV5-1, the J gene TRBJ2-3, with D possibly matching TRBD2 (5 bases). Germline values: CDR1 SGHRS, CDR2 YFSETQ. V shed 4 bases and J shed 2 bases, with 8 bases lying between them. CDR3 size: 13 residues.

The chain couples TRBV7-3 to TRBJ2-2; D may be TRBD2 (5 bases). Trimming removed 5 bases at V and 7 bases at J, with 11 bases between. The CDR3 runs to 13 residues. Germline CDR1 is SGHTA and CDR2 is FQGTGA. The CDR3 DNA follows: TGTGCCAGCAGCCTAGCTACCGGCGGGGAGCTGTTTTTT. This encodes CASSLATGGELFF. The entire variable domain, with the rest obtained from reference TRBV7-3 and TRBJ2-2, is as follows: GAGVSQTPSNKVTEKGKYVELRCDPISGHTALYWYRQSLGQGPEFLIYFQGTGAADDSGLPNDRFFAVRPEGSVSTLKIQRTERGDSAVYLCASSLATGGELFFGEGSRLTVL.

This clone showed up just once. The V and J genes are TRBV7-3 and TRBJ2-3; either TRBD1 or TRBD2 may supply D (5 bases each). Germline-derived CDR1 and CDR2 are SGHTA and FQGTGA. The V and J ends lost 5 bases and 2 bases respectively, with 11 bases between them. This CDR3 spans 14 amino acids. CDR3 DNA: TGTGCCAGCAGCCCGGGGACCTCCACAGATACGCAGTATTTT. Translated, it gives CASSPGTSTDTQYF.

The chain joins TRBV2 to TRBJ1-2; 7 positions agree with TRBD1. V was clipped by 6 bases and J by 5 bases; unmatched bases: 9. The CDR3 contains 14 residues. The germline CDR1 and CDR2 sequences are SNHLY and FYNNEI. The CDR3: CASRRQGGAYGYTF. In nucleotides, the CDR3 is TGTGCCAGCAGACGACAGGGAGGGGCTTATGGCTACACCTTC.

This chain links TRBV9 with TRBJ2-5; D remains unclear. The CDR3 loop spans 14 amino acids. V lost 0 bases and J lost 4, with 10 bases in between. In germline, CDR1 is SGDLS, CDR2 YYNGEE. CDR3 in DNA: TGTGCCAGCAGCGTAGGACCGGGTGGAGAGACCCAGTACTTC. The encoded protein is CASSVGPGGETQYF. The variable domain in full, with the rest retrieved from reference TRBV9 and TRBJ2-5, is DSGVTQTPKHLITATGQRVTLRCSPRSGDLSVYWYQQSLDQGLQFLIQYYNGEERAKGNILERFSAQQFPDLHSELNLSSLELGDSALYFCASSVGPGGETQYFGPGTRLLVL.